What follows describes a single T cell receptor (beta chain). CDR3 length: 15 amino acids. Looked up from germline, CDR1 is MNHEY and CDR2 is SVGEGT. V lost 6 bases to trimming and J lost 2 bases, with 11 bases between them. TCRbeta library preparation incorporated unique molecular identifiers. TCRdb processed the PCR reads anew with MiXCR; each CDR3 protein has one entry. The table has 500,000 to 600,000 distinct CDR3 sequences, roughly 18% seen once. This sample is drawn from a study of T-cell reconstitution after alpha-beta-depleted transplantation in children. This sequence joins TRBV6-2 or TRBV6-3 and TRBJ2-6, with D possibly TRBD2 on 5 matching bases. The material sequenced was PBMCs from the stem cell graft donor, taken from the stem cell graft. The TCR originated in a human donor who donated a stem cell graft to a child with acute lymphoblastic leukemia. CDR3: CASRGSGTGANVLTF. The CDR3 DNA reads TGTGCCAGCAGGGGTTCGGGGACTGGGGCCAACGTCCTGACTTTC.